This T cell receptor beta chain was obtained from a study of T cell responses to AZD1222 COVID-19 vaccine. Profiled with immunoSEQ multiplex PCR; TCRdb holds only in-frame clones, not every one. The sample shows roughly 180,000 clones, around 90% of them seen only once. The CDR3 has 12 residues. CDR1 and CDR2 from the germline V gene are GTSNPN and SVGIG (reference sequence). The V end was cut by 2 bases, the J end by 3 bases, with 7 bases between. This specimen consisted of peripheral blood, obtained on day 0 of AZD1222 vaccination. The chain couples TRBV30 to TRBJ1-2; a possible D gene is TRBD1 (6 bases). The clonotype was recovered from an adult in good health. The CDR3 DNA follows: TGTGCCTGGAGTTACAGGGACTATGGCTACACCTTC. It codes for CAWSYRDYGYTF.